This T cell receptor beta chain was found in a study of human T cells and chemical hapten exposure. Study at large: Patch tests of 0.01% DPC on the upper back were read at 6 days.

TCRdb re-called the RACE reads through MiXCR, storing one row per CDR3 protein. Seen here are about 41,000 distinct CDR3 sequences, approximately 3.5% observed once, and the top ten hold about 6.2%. Time point given: patch test 2, 6 weeks after DPC sensitization. Treatment denoted: therapeutic diphenylcyclopropenone sensitization with weekly scalp DPC. V gave up 10 bases and J gave up 9 bases; unmatched junction bases: 11. CDR1 is MNHNS, CDR2 SASEGT, per germline. CDR3 size: 12 residues. The sample consisted of whole blood, taken in connection with sensitization to the hapten diphenylcyclopropenone (DPC). This sequence joins TRBV6-1 and TRBJ1-2; 7 bases align to TRBD1. The origin of this receptor is a man aged 40-50 years with alopecia areata. Some clones in this sample may be carry-over from other donors' samples. CDR3 loop: CATTRQGMSYTF. CDR3 coding DNA: TGTGCCACCACCCGACAGGGTATGAGCTACACCTTC.